Reported below is one T cell receptor beta chain. The antigen remains undetermined. This sample stems from a study of memory CD4+ T cells and cytomegalovirus serostatus. Overall study context: Of the healthy Belgian adults, 9 or 10 were CMV seropositive and about two dozen seronegative.

Single viable CD3+CD4+CD8-CD45RO+ cells were sorted as the memory CD4+ T cells. Serum IgG to CMV pp150, pp28, p38 and p52 defined serostatus. After thawing, CD4+ T cells were positively selected. Study-wide results and caveats: Of under 200 reported CMV TCRbeta sequences, 60 to 85 were found in memory CD4+ repertoires.

Profiled with immunoSEQ multiplex PCR; TCRdb holds only in-frame clones, not every one. The sample holds fewer than 40,000 clones, around 80% seen once. CDR3 length equals 16 residues. Trimming cost V 5 bases and J 2 bases; bases outside gene matches: 5. The germline CDR1 and CDR2 sequences are KGHSH and LQKENI. This sequence joins TRBV18 and TRBJ2-3, with TRBD2 matching 12 bases. Sequencing was performed on memory CD4+ T cells from blood. This sequence originates from an adult in good health and CMV-seropositive. The CDR3 region is CASSVLAGGPTDTQYF. CDR3 nucleotides: TGTGCCAGCTCAGTACTAGCGGGGGGCCCCACAGATACGCAGTATTTT.